This T cell receptor beta chain was sequenced for a study of beta chain features in type 1 diabetes. Study as a whole: Patient and healthy donor groups were alike in age, gender and cell yields. Taken together, all samples contributed nearly 110 million examined sorted cells.

The entirety of the isolated RNA underwent reverse transcription, so expressed TCRB transcripts were sequenced. Sequencing used immunoSEQ multiplex PCR; TCRdb keeps in-frame clones, though not all of them. In the table there are 120,000 to 150,000 clones, 10% of which are singletons. The CDR3 is 14 residues long. The trim removed 4 bases at V and 7 bases at J, leaving 5 bases unmatched. CDR1 and CDR2 (germline): SGHVS, FQNEAQ. CD45RO/CCR7/CD25/CD127/CD95/CD27 separated CD4+ naive, central memory, regulatory and stem cell-like memory cells by sorting. Material for sequencing was naive CD4+ T cells from blood. The source of this sequence is a young man in good health. The gene calls are TRBV7-8 and TRBJ1-5; 9 bases are shared with TRBD1. The CDR3 DNA reads as TGTGCCAGCAGCTGGGACAGGGAAGGACAGCCCCAGCATTTT. This translates into CASSWDREGQPQHF.